Each of the 25 T cell receptor beta chains below was sequenced from the same sample in a study of OX40 agonist ivuxolimab in advanced cancers. Assay: immunoSEQ multiplex PCR; the TCRdb copy retains only in-frame clones and omits some. The data hold about 50,000 clones, with 65% to 85% observed a single time. The source material was CD4+ or CD8+ T cells sorted from blood, sampled in a trial of the OX40 agonist ivuxolimab. These receptors were taken from an adult with an advanced solid tumor such as melanoma, head and neck, liver or kidney cancer.

The chain has TRBV6-5 and TRBJ1-2; the D gene is possibly TRBD1 (6 bases). The V gene's germline CDR1 is MNHEY and CDR2 SVGAGI. Trimming removed 6 bases at V and 8 bases at J, with 19 bases between. CDR3 length equals 14 residues. The CDR3 coding sequence is TGTGCCAGCAGCCAAGAGACAGGCGTCTGGGGCTACACCTTC. Protein sequence: CASSQETGVWGYTF.

V is TRBV29-1 and J is TRBJ1-1; D uncertain. The V end lost 6 bases, the J end lost 6 bases, and 14 bases lay between the germline ends. The germline gives CDR1 SQVTM, CDR2 ANQGSEA. The CDR3 consists of 12 residues. The CDR3, as DNA: TGCAGCGTCTCACTGGGGAGGGCTGAAGCTTTCTTT. Amino acid sequence: CSVSLGRAEAFF. The full variable domain, rest sourced from reference TRBV29-1 and TRBJ1-1, is SAVISQKPSRDICQRGTSLTIQCQVDSQVTMMFWYRQQPGQSLTLIATANQGSEATYESGFVIDKFPISRPNLTFSTLTVSNMSPEDSSIYLCSVSLGRAEAFFGQGTRLTVV.

The chain carries TRBV4-3 and TRBJ2-4, with TRBD1 identical over 7 bases. V was pared by 0 bases and J by 1 base, with 3 bases of the junction left unmatched. The germline V gene encodes CDR1 LGHNA and CDR2 YSLEER. This CDR3 contains 16 residues. The CDR3 is CASSQDLTGAKNIQYF. The CDR3 nucleotides are TGCGCCAGCAGCCAAGATTTGACAGGGGCCAAAAACATTCAGTACTTC.

The chain employs TRBV4-3 and TRBJ1-4; possibly TRBD1 for D (5 bases). Deletions cut 0 bases from V and 7 bases from J, with 12 bases between. Germline-derived CDR1 and CDR2 are LGHNA and YSLEER. CDR3 length: 15 amino acids. CDR3 residues: CASSQDGATAEKLFF. The CDR3 DNA follows: TGCGCCAGCAGCCAAGACGGGGCCACAGCTGAAAAACTGTTTTTT.

This sequence joins TRBV10-3 and TRBJ2-7; no firm D call. This CDR3 is 14 amino acids long. The V and J ends lost 2 bases and 3 bases respectively, with 11 bases between them. Germline V gene data show CDR1 as ENHRY and CDR2 as SYGVKD. CDR3 protein: CAISEVLGFYEQYF. The CDR3 DNA follows: TGTGCCATCAGTGAGGTACTGGGTTTCTACGAGCAGTACTTC.

V and J are TRBV27 and TRBJ1-1, with 9 bases that match TRBD1. V trimming: 2 bases; J trimming: 7 bases; junction bases outside the gene matches: 8. CDR3 length: 15 amino acids. Germline CDR1 reads MNHEY; CDR2 reads SMNVEV (reference sequence). The CDR3: CASSLVVDRGYEAFF. For the CDR3, the DNA is TGTGCCAGCAGTTTAGTCGTGGACAGGGGATATGAAGCTTTCTTT.

J is TRBJ2-1 and V is TRBV19, with 11 bases aligning to TRBD2. The ends lost 2 bases at V and 4 bases at J; junction bases unmatched: 4. Germline V lookup: CDR1 LNHDA, CDR2 SQIVND (reference sequence). This CDR3 has 16 amino acids. CDR3 coding DNA: TGTGCCAGTAGTATATCGACTAGCGGGGTATACAATGAGCAGTTCTTC. Residues: CASSISTSGVYNEQFF.

The J gene is TRBJ2-1, the V gene TRBV5-1; TRBD1 matches at 8 bases. CDR1 and CDR2 from the germline V gene are SGHRS and YFSETQ. The J segment lost 1 base and the V segment lost 1 base, leaving 4 bases of the junction unmatched. This CDR3 contains 16 residues. The CDR3 protein is CASSLSGQGSYNEQFF. The CDR3 DNA reads TGCGCCAGCAGCTTGTCAGGACAGGGTTCCTACAATGAGCAGTTCTTC.

This rearrangement joins TRBV18 to TRBJ1-4; D is unresolved. Deletions cut 5 bases from V and 4 bases from J, with 11 bases between. Germline CDR1 is KGHSH and CDR2 is LQKENI. The CDR3 has 14 residues. CDR3 sequence: CASSWEGYNEKLFF. In nucleotides, the CDR3 is TGTGCCAGCTCATGGGAAGGTTATAATGAAAAACTGTTTTTT.

Concerning this clone itself: This specimen includes other DNA sequences encoding the same CDR3. V is TRBV7-2 and J is TRBJ2-1; 8 bases are a match to TRBD2. From germline, CDR1 is SGHTA and CDR2 FQGNSA. CDR3 length: 15 amino acids. The J segment lost 7 bases and the V segment lost 0 bases, leaving 5 bases of the junction unmatched. CDR3 residues: CASSLASGGLNEQFF. The CDR3 DNA sequence: TGTGCCAGCAGCTTAGCGAGCGGGGGATTAAATGAGCAGTTCTTC.

The J gene is TRBJ2-7, the V gene TRBV11-2; D uncertain. The CDR3 runs to 14 residues. Trimming left V 1 base short and J 2 bases short, with 9 bases between. Germline assignment: CDR1 SGHAT and CDR2 FQNNGV. As DNA, the CDR3 is TGTGCCAGCAGCTTAGGTGGTCCTGCCTACGAGCAGTACTTC. It translates to CASSLGGPAYEQYF.

The J gene is TRBJ1-5, the V gene TRBV19, with D maybe TRBD1 (5 bases). Germline loops: CDR1 LNHDA, CDR2 SQIVND (reference sequence). Trimming cost V 5 bases and J 1 base, with 18 bases left between them. There are 17 residues in the CDR3. The CDR3 DNA reads TGTGCCAGTAGTCTAGTGACTTCAGGGCTGAGCAATCAGCCCCAGCATTTT. This encodes CASSLVTSGLSNQPQHF.

The CDR3 loop reads CASSPSSYNEQFF. CDR3 coding DNA: TGTGCCAGCTCACCAAGCTCCTACAATGAGCAGTTCTTC. The gene calls are TRBV18 and TRBJ2-1, with D hard to call. V was shortened by 2 bases and J by 0 bases, with 2 bases between the two germline ends. The CDR3 extends over 13 amino acids. CDR1 is KGHSH and CDR2 is LQKENI in the germline V gene.

The chain is built from TRBV2 and TRBJ1-2, with D uncertain. The germline V gene has CDR1 SNHLY and CDR2 FYNNEI. The CDR3 has 13 residues. Trimming stripped 6 bases from V and 4 bases from J, with 12 bases between. CDR3 bases: TGTGCCAGCAGCGGCGGACTGAGCTATGGCTACACCTTC. Its protein product is CASSGGLSYGYTF.

V is TRBV6-1 and J is TRBJ2-1, with 8 nucleotides matching TRBD2. V lost 6 bases and J lost 4; bases outside the gene matches: 8. Germline V gives CDR1 MNHNS, CDR2 SASEGT. The CDR3 consists of 15 residues. The CDR3: CASRARGLEYNEQFF. The CDR3 nucleotides read TGTGCCAGCAGAGCCCGGGGACTAGAATACAATGAGCAGTTCTTC.

The CDR3 DNA reads TGCGCCAGCAGCTTGGAATGGCAGGCCACTGAAGCTTTCTTT. Its translation: CASSLEWQATEAFF. The chain joins TRBV5-1 to TRBJ1-1; D is unclear. This CDR3 comprises 14 residues. The V and J ends lost 0 bases and 4 bases respectively, with 10 bases between them. Germline CDR1 is SGHRS and CDR2 is YFSETQ.

The V call is TRBV2, the J call TRBJ2-1, with D possibly TRBD2 on 6 matching bases. Trimming cost V 8 bases and J 1 base, with 12 bases left between them. This CDR3 region has 14 residues. The germline CDR1 and CDR2 sequences are SNHLY and FYNNEI. The CDR3 DNA follows: TGTGCCAGCCCCTCGCGGGGTTCCTACAATGAGCAGTTCTTC. Residues: CASPSRGSYNEQFF.

This clone was observed many times. This chain connects TRBV10-3 to TRBJ1-6, with a weak D call TRBD1 (5 bases). The CDR3 is made up of 13 amino acids. The V gene lost 4 bases and the J gene lost 7 bases, with 8 bases spanning the gap. Looked up from germline, CDR1 is ENHRY and CDR2 is SYGVKD. This CDR3 is CAISAGKNSPLHF. CDR3 coding DNA: TGTGCCATCAGTGCAGGGAAGAATTCACCCCTCCACTTT.

The chain carries TRBV10-2 and TRBJ1-3; weak D call: TRBD1 (6 bases). This CDR3 spans 13 amino acids. Germline V gene lookup returns CDR1 WSHSY and CDR2 SAAADI. The germline V and J ends were trimmed by 6 bases and 4 bases, with 10 bases remaining between them. CDR3 coding DNA: TGCGCCAGCAGGAACAGGGTCGGAAACACCATATATTTT. Translation: CASRNRVGNTIYF.

The rearrangement joins TRBV18 to TRBJ1-1; D is unresolved. The CDR3 contains 15 residues. Trimming stripped 3 bases from V and 1 base from J, with 12 bases between. The germline gives CDR1 KGHSH, CDR2 LQKENI. The CDR3 spells CASSPSVVTNTEAFF. Written as DNA, the CDR3 is TGTGCCAGCTCACCCTCAGTGGTGACGAACACTGAAGCTTTCTTT. The variable domain in full, with the rest retrieved from reference TRBV18 and TRBJ1-1, is NAGVMQNPRHLVRRRGQEARLRCSPMKGHSHVYWYRQLPEEGLKFMVYLQKENIIDESGMPKERFSAEFPKEGPSILRIQQVVRGDSAAYFCASSPSVVTNTEAFFGQGTRLTVV.

This sequence joins TRBV19 and TRBJ1-4; D is uncertain. Trimming took 5 bases from V and 2 from J, leaving 12 bases between them. This CDR3 spans 15 amino acids. CDR1 and CDR2 (germline): LNHDA, SQIVND (reference sequence). The CDR3 DNA follows: TGTGCCAGTAGTGACTACCGGGCCACTAATGAAAAACTGTTTTTT. The encoded protein is CASSDYRATNEKLFF.

This clone has just a few counts. This rearrangement joins TRBV7-9 to TRBJ1-2; D may be TRBD1 (5 bases). There are 14 residues in the CDR3. Deletions cut 8 bases from V and 4 bases from J, with 17 bases between. Germline CDR1 and CDR2: SEHNR and FQNEAQ (reference sequence). The CDR3 sequence: CASQQGITSYGYTF. The CDR3, as DNA: TGTGCCAGCCAGCAGGGTATAACTAGCTATGGCTACACCTTC. The entire variable domain, with the rest obtained from reference TRBV7-9 and TRBJ1-2, is as follows: DTGVSQNPRHKITKRGQNVTFRCDPISEHNRLYWYRQTLGQGPEFLTYFQNEAQLEKSRLLSDRFSAERPKGSFSTLEIQRTEQGDSAMYLCASQQGITSYGYTFGSGTRLTVV.

The V and J genes are TRBV6-1 and TRBJ1-5; D is undetermined. Germline loops: CDR1 MNHNS, CDR2 SASEGT. Trimming pared 2 bases from V and 0 bases from J, leaving 8 bases between. This CDR3 contains 15 residues. In nucleotides, the CDR3 is TGTGCCAGCAGTGAAATTGGCCGTAGCAATCAGCCCCAGCATTTT. It codes for CASSEIGRSNQPQHF.

This clone has only a few counts. The chain couples TRBV5-1 to TRBJ2-2; D not certain. V lost 0 bases and J lost 7, with 10 bases in between. CDR3 length equals 14 residues. The V gene's germline CDR1 is SGHRS and CDR2 YFSETQ. CDR3 nucleotide sequence: TGCGCCAGCAGCTTGGCCGCTGAGTACGGGGAGCTGTTTTTT. The encoded protein is CASSLAAEYGELFF. The entire variable domain, with the rest obtained from reference TRBV5-1 and TRBJ2-2, is as follows: KAGVTQTPRYLIKTRGQQVTLSCSPISGHRSVSWYQQTPGQGLQFLFEYFSETQRNKGNFPGRFSGRQFSNSRSEMNVSTLELGDSALYLCASSLAAEYGELFFGEGSRLTVL.

The rearrangement joins TRBV7-2 to TRBJ2-1; D may be TRBD1 (6 bases). V gave up 3 bases and J gave up 10 bases, with 13 bases separating them. From germline, CDR1 is SGHTA and CDR2 FQGNSA. There are 13 residues in the CDR3. The CDR3 loop is CASSFGTTGEQFF. The CDR3 DNA reads as TGTGCCAGCAGCTTCGGTACCACAGGGGAGCAGTTCTTC.